The entry that follows covers one T cell receptor (beta chain) sequence. The data were taken from a study of blood T cell repertoires in COVID-19. CDR1 and CDR2 from the germline V gene are SGHDT and YYEEEE. V trimming: 0 bases; J trimming: 7 bases; junction bases outside the gene matches: 2. The CDR3 is 13 residues long. Profiling relied on immunoSEQ multiplex PCR, and the TCRdb table lists in-frame clones only, not all of them. The data show more than 150,000 clones, 80% to 90% seen once. The V call is TRBV5-6, the J call TRBJ1-1; 8 positions agree with TRBD1. The sequence came from an elderly woman with COVID-19, enrolled during active disease. The sequenced sample was peripheral blood. The CDR3 sequence: CASSLAGGIEAFF. The CDR3 region has the DNA TGTGCCAGCAGCTTGGCAGGGGGCATTGAAGCTTTCTTT.